This T cell receptor beta chain was documented in a study of blood T cell repertoires in COVID-19. This clone has just a few counts. TCRdb keeps only in-frame clones here, not all; method: immunoSEQ multiplex PCR. This repertoire shows roughly 120,000 clones, around nine tenths found once; its top ten account for roughly 0.94%. Germline trimming cut 2 bases from V and 3 bases from J; bases unmatched to any gene: 3. CDR3 length equals 15 residues. The germline V gene has CDR1 MNHEY and CDR2 SVGAGI. The chain joins TRBV6-5 to TRBJ2-2; TRBD2 matches at 7 bases. The clonotype originates from a woman in her fifties or sixties with active or convalescent COVID-19. Sequencing was carried out using peripheral blood. CDR3 loop: CASSYERDDTGELFF. CDR3 nucleotide sequence: TGTGCCAGCAGTTACGAGCGGGACGACACCGGGGAGCTGTTTTTT.